This T cell receptor (beta chain) was recovered during a study of shared clonotypes between healthy human individuals. The CDR3 has 13 amino acids. V lost 6 bases, J lost 5 bases, and 6 bases stayed unmatched. CDR1 SNHLY and CDR2 FYNNEI come from the germline V gene. The authors ran the assay at deep level. Genomic DNA of each subset was evenly split across several immunoSEQ plates. Assay: immunoSEQ multiplex PCR; the TCRdb copy retains only in-frame clones and omits some. The data contain approximately 2.4 million clones, under 97% of them seen just once; the ten biggest clones take up more than 0.1%.

The source material was naive CD4+ T cells sorted from blood. Subset given: CD45RA+ positively selected. The TCR originated in a man between 18 and 35 years old in good health. The chain has TRBV2 and TRBJ1-2, with TRBD1 identical over 7 bases. The CDR3 loop is CASSTDRVYGYTF. The CDR3 region has the DNA TGTGCCAGCAGCACCGACAGGGTATATGGCTACACCTTC. Full variable domain (rest looked up from reference TRBV2 and TRBJ1-2): EPEVTQTPSHQVTQMGQEVILRCVPISNHLYFYWYRQILGQKVEFLVSFYNNEISEKSEIFDDQFSVERPDGSNFTLKIRSTKLEDSAMYFCASSTDRVYGYTFGSGTRLTVV.